This T cell receptor beta chain was sequenced during a study of control samples from healthy donors and cancer patients. The germline V and J ends were trimmed by 4 bases and 2 bases, with 10 bases remaining between them. Germline values: CDR1 SGHRS, CDR2 YFSETQ. The CDR3 sequence is 14 residues long. Sequencing was performed with immunoSEQ multiplex PCR; in TCRdb, only in-frame clones are kept and a portion is missing. The profile shows about 100,000 clones, about 90% of them singletons. The sequence was collected from a woman between 50 and 59 years old in good health. The chain has TRBV5-1 and TRBJ1-5; D is perhaps TRBD1 (5 bases). Material for sequencing was blood. DNA for the CDR3: TGCGCCAGCAGCCCCAGGGAAGGCAATCAGCCCCAGCATTTT. Protein: CASSPREGNQPQHF.